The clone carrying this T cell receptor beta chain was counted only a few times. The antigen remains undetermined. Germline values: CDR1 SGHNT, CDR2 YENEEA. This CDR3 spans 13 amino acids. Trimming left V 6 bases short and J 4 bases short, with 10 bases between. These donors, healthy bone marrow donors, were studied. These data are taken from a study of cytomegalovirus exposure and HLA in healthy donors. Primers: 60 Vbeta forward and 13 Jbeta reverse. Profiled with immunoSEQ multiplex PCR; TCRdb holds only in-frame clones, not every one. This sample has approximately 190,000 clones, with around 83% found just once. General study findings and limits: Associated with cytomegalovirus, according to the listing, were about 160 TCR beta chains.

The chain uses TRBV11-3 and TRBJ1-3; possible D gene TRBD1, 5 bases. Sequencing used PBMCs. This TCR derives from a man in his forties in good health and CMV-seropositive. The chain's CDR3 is CASSTGVGNTIYF. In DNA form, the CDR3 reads TGTGCCAGCAGTACAGGAGTCGGAAACACCATATATTTT.